This TCR beta chain is drawn from a study of cytotoxic CD8 clonotypes in ibrutinib-treated CLL. At the level of the study: Researchers reported about a dozen relapsed/refractory and about 15 treatment-naive patients, around 17 of them IGHV unmutated.

A note on this clone: The antigen is not known.

V was pared by 5 bases and J by 5 bases, with 16 bases between. The CDR3 consists of 16 residues. Method: immunoSEQ multiplex PCR; TCRdb's copy keeps in-frame clones and lacks some. The sample carries some 98,000 clones, almost 80% recorded once. Study outcomes and limitations: Baseline-level clonality went beyond age-matched healthy donors and moved in step with circulating CD8+ T-cell counts. Public clonotypes, found uncommonly, either contracted or stayed stable on treatment. Sampling time points were not equivalent between sustained-remission and progressing patients.

The source of this sequence is a human donor with chronic lymphocytic leukemia. The rearrangement uses TRBV23-1 and TRBJ1-6, with D unclear. TRBV23-1 is given ORF status, its function remaining uncertain. The material was PBMCs, obtained after 12 months of ibrutinib treatment. The CDR3 here is CASSVQARQNNSPLHF. CDR3 DNA: TGCGCCAGCAGTGTTCAGGCCCGCCAGAATAATTCACCCCTCCACTTT.